Sequencing of this TCR beta chain was carried out in a study of T cells in Graves' hyperthyroidism and ophthalmopathy. The germline CDR1 and CDR2 sequences are SGHTA and FQGNSA. The CDR3 runs to 14 residues. The V end lost 5 bases, the J end lost 8 bases, and 16 bases lay between the germline ends. The sample holds a few counts of this clonotype. Amplified regions were TCR beta CDR3 sequences from RNA transcripts. A set of HTBI primers served as the primers for a first-round RT-PCR of the TCR CDR3. MiXCR was run by TCRdb on the multiplex PCR reads, yielding one entry per CDR3 protein. The sample yields 550,000 to 800,000 distinct CDR3 sequences, about 17% seen once.

Sequences were obtained from blood. The chain is built from TRBV7-2 and TRBJ2-1; D unresolved. This clonotype was sampled from a young man with Graves' hyperthyroidism. CDR3 nucleotides: TGTGCCAGCAGCCGGACCCCGCCTAGGGATGAGCAGTTCTTC. Translated: CASSRTPPRDEQFF.